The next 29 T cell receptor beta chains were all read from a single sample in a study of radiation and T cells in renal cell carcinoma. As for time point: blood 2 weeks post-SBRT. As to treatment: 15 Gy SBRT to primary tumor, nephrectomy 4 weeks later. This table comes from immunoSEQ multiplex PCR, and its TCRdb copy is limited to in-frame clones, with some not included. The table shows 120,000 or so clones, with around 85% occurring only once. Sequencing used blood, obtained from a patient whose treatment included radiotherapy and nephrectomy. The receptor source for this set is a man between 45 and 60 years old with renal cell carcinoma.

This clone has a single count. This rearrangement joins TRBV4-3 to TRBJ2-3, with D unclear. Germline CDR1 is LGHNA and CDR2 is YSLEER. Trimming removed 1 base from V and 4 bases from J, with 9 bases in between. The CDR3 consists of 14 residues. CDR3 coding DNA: TGCGCCAGCAGCCAAGTGTACAGTTCAGATACGCAGTATTTT. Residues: CASSQVYSSDTQYF.

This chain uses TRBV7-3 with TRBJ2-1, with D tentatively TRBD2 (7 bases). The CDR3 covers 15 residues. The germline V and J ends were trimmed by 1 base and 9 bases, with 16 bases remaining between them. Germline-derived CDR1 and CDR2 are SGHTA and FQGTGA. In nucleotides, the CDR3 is TGTGCCAGCAGCTTAATTGGGAGCGGGACAACTGAGCAGTTCTTC. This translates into CASSLIGSGTTEQFF.

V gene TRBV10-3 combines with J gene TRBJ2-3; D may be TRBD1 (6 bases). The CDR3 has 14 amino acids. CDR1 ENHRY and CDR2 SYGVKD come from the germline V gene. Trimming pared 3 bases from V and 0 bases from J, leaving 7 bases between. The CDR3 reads CAISETGSTDTQYF. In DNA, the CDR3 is TGTGCCATCAGTGAAACAGGGAGCACAGATACGCAGTATTTT.

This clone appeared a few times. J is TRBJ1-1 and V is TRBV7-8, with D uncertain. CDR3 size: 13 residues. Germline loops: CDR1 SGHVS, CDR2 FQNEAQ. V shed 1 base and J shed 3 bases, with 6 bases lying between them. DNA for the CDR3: TGTGCCAGCAGCTTAGAACGGGACACTGAAGCTTTCTTT. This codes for CASSLERDTEAFF.

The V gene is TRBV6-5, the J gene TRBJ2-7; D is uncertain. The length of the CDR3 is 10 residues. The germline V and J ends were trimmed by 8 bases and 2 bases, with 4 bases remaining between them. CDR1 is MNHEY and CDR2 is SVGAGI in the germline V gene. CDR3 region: CASGTYEQYF. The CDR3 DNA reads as TGTGCCAGCGGTACCTACGAGCAGTACTTC.

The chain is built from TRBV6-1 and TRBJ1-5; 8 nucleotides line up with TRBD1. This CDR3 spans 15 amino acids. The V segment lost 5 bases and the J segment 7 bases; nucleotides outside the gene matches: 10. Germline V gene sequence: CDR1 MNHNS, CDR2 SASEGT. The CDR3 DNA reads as TGTGCCAGCAGTCCACAGGGGGAGTTGGGGCAGCCCCAGCATTTT. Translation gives CASSPQGELGQPQHF.

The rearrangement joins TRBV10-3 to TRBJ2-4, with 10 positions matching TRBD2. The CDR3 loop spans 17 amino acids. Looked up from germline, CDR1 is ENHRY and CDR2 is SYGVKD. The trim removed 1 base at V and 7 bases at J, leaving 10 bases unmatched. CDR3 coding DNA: TGTGCCATCAGTGAGTTTCTAGCGGGAGATGGGGTGAACATTCAGTACTTC. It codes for CAISEFLAGDGVNIQYF.

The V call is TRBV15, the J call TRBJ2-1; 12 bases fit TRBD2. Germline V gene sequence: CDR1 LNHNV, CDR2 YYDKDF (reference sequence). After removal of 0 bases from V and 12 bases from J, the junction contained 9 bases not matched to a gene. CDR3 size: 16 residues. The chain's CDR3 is CATSRDPTSGSSLQFF. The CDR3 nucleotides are TGTGCCACCAGCAGAGATCCGACTAGCGGGAGTAGTCTGCAGTTCTTC.

The CDR3 DNA is TGTGCCTGCCAAAAGAGGAACGAGCAGTACTTC. Translation: CACQKRNEQYF. This chain connects TRBV30 to TRBJ2-7; D is unresolved. CDR3 size: 11 residues. Germline V gene lookup returns CDR1 GTSNPN and CDR2 SVGIG (reference sequence). V lost 6 bases and J lost 5, with 11 bases in between.

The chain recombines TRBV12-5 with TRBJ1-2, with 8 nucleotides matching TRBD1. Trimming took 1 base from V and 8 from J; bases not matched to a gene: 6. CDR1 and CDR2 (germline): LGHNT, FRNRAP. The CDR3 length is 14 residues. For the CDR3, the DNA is TGTGCTAGTGGTTTGGGACAGGGGCAAGGAGGCTACACCTTC. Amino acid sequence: CASGLGQGQGGYTF.

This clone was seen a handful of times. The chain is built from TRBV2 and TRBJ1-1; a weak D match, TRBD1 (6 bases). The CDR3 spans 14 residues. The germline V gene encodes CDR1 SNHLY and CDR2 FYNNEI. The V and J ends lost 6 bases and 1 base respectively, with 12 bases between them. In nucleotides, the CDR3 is TGTGCCAGCAGCACCGGGACAAGGAACACTGAAGCTTTCTTT. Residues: CASSTGTRNTEAFF.

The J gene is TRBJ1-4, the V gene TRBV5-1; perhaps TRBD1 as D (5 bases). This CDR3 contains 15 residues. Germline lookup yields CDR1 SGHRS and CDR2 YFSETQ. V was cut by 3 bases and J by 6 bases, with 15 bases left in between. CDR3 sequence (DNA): TGCGCCAGCAGCTGGTCGGACCCGGGGGATGAAAAACTGTTTTTT. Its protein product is CASSWSDPGDEKLFF. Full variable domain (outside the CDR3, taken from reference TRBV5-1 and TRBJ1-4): KAGVTQTPRYLIKTRGQQVTLSCSPISGHRSVSWYQQTPGQGLQFLFEYFSETQRNKGNFPGRFSGRQFSNSRSEMNVSTLELGDSALYLCASSWSDPGDEKLFFGSGTQLSVL.

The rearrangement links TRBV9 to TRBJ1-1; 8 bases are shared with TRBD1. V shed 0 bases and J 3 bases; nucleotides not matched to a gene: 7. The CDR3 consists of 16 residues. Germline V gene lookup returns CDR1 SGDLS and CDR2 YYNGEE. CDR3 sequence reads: CASSVGQGLFDTEAFF. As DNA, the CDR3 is TGTGCCAGCAGCGTAGGACAGGGGCTGTTTGACACTGAAGCTTTCTTT.

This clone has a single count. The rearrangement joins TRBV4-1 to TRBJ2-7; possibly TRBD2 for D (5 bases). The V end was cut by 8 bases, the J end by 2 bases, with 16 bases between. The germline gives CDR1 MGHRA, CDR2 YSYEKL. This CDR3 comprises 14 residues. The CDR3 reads CASGEDTGTYEQYF. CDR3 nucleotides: TGCGCCAGCGGGGAAGATACCGGGACCTACGAGCAGTACTTC.

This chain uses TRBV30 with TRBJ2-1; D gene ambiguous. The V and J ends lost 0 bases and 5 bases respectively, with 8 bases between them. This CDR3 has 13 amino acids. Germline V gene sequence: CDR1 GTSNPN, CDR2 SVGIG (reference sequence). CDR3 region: CAWSVGADNEQFF. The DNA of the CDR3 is TGTGCCTGGAGTGTAGGCGCTGACAATGAGCAGTTCTTC.

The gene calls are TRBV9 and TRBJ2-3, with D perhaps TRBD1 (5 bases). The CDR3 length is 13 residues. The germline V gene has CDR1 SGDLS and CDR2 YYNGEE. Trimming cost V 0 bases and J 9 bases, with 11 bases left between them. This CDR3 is CASSVGVSGTQYF. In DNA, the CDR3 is TGTGCCAGCAGCGTAGGAGTATCAGGGACGCAGTATTTT.

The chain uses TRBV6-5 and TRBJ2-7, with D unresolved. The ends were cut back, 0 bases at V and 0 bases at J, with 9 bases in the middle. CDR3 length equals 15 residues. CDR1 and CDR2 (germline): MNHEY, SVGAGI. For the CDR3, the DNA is TGTGCCAGCAGTTACTCGCGACCGAACTCCTACGAGCAGTACTTC. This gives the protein CASSYSRPNSYEQYF.

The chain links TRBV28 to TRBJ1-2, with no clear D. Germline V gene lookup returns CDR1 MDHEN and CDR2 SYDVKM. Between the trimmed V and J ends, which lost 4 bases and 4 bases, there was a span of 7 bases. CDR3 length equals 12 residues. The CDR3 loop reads CASSYTPYGYTF. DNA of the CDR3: TGTGCCAGCAGTTATACGCCCTATGGCTACACCTTC.

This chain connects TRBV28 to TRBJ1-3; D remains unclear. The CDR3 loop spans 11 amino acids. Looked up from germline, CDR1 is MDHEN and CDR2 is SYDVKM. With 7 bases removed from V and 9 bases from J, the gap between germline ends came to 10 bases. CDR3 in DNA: TGTGCCAGCACCTATGGGCCCACCATATATTTT. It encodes CASTYGPTIYF.

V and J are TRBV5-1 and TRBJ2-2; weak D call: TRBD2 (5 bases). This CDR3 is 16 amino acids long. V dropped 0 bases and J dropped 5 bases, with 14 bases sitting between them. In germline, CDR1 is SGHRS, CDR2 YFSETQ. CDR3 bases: TGCGCCAGCAGCTTGGTTACGAGCGGACCAACCGGGGAGCTGTTTTTT. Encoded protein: CASSLVTSGPTGELFF.

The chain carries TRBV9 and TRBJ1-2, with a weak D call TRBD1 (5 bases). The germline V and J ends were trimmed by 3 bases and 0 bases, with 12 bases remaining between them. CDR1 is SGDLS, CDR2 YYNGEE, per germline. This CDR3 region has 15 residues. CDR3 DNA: TGTGCCAGCAGCGAGGGGACCCGGACTAACTATGGCTACACCTTC. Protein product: CASSEGTRTNYGYTF.

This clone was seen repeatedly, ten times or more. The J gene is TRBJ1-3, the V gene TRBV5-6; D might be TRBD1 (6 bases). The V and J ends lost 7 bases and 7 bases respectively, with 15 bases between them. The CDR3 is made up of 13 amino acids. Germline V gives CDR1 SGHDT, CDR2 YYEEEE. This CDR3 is CASQTGITNTIYF. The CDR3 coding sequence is TGTGCCAGCCAGACAGGAATAACGAACACCATATATTTT.

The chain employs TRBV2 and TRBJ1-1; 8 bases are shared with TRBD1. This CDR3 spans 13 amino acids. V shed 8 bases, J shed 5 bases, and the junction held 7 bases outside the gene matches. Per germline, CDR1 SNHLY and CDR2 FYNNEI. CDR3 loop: CASPLTGETEAFF. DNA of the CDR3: TGTGCCAGCCCACTGACAGGGGAGACTGAAGCTTTCTTT.

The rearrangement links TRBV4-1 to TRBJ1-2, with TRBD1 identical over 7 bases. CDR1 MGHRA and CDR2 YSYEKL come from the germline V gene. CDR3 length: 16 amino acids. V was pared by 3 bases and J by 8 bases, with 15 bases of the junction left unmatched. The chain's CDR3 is CASSQDTDRARGGYTF. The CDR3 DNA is TGCGCCAGCAGCCAGGATACCGACAGGGCACGGGGGGGCTACACCTTC.

CDR3: CASSLGGANTGELFF. The CDR3 DNA reads TGCGCCAGCAGCTTGGGGGGCGCAAACACCGGGGAGCTGTTTTTT. This chain uses TRBV5-1 with TRBJ2-2; tentatively, D is TRBD1 (5 bases). This CDR3 has 15 residues. Trimming took off 0 bases at V and 2 bases at J, with 8 bases between the two ends. CDR1 is SGHRS, CDR2 YFSETQ, per germline.

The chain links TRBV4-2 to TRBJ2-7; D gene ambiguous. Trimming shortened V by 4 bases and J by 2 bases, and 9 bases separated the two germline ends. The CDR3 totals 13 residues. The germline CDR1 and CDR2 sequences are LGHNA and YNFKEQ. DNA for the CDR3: TGTGCCAGCAGCCCTACAGAGACCTACGAGCAGTACTTC. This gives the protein CASSPTETYEQYF.

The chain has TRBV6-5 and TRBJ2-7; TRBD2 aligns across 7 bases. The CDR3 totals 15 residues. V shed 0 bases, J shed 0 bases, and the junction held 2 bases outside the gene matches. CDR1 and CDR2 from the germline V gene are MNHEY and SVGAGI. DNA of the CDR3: TGTGCCAGCAGTTACTCCGGCGGGAGCTCCTACGAGCAGTACTTC. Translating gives CASSYSGGSSYEQYF.

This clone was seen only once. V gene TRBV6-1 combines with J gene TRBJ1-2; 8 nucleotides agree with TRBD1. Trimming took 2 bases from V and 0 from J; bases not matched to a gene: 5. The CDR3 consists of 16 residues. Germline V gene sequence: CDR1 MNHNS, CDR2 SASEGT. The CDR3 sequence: CASSEQGAVTNYGYTF. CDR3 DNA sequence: TGTGCCAGCAGTGAACAGGGGGCGGTCACTAACTATGGCTACACCTTC.

CDR3 sequence (DNA): TGCAGCGTCCCTGTAGGGACAGGGGTTACGCAGTATTTT. Protein: CSVPVGTGVTQYF. The genes are TRBV29-1 and TRBJ2-3, with TRBD1 matching 10 bases. CDR3 length: 13 amino acids. Germline CDR1 is SQVTM and CDR2 is ANQGSEA. V was clipped by 6 bases and J by 8 bases; unmatched bases: 8.